The 12 T cell receptor beta chains below all came from one sample that was sequenced in a study of control samples from healthy donors and cancer patients. The method was immunoSEQ multiplex PCR; TCRdb's version includes in-frame clones alone and lacks a portion of them. The sample includes approximately 160,000 clones, 75% to 95% of them seen just once. Input material: blood. These receptors all stem from a woman in her 40s in good health.

This chain joins TRBV6-6 and TRBJ1-3; a weak D match, TRBD1 (5 bases). With 0 bases removed from V and 0 bases from J, the gap between germline ends came to 9 bases. The CDR3 length is 16 residues. Germline-derived CDR1 and CDR2 are MNHNY and SVGAGI (reference sequence). CDR3 DNA: TGTGCCAGCAGTTACTCCAGGGCGAGCTCTGGAAACACCATATATTTT. Its translation: CASSYSRASSGNTIYF.

Only one count was recorded for this clone. The chain employs TRBV27 and TRBJ2-5; D is perhaps TRBD2 (6 bases). Germline V gene lookup returns CDR1 MNHEY and CDR2 SMNVEV (reference sequence). Trimming shortened V by 2 bases and J by 4 bases, and 14 bases separated the two germline ends. The CDR3 spans 15 residues. The CDR3 region has the DNA TGTGCCAGCAGTTTAATCGGGAGCGGCGTAGAGACCCAGTACTTC. Protein product: CASSLIGSGVETQYF.

J is TRBJ1-1 and V is TRBV6-5, with D uncertain. The CDR3 is 13 residues long. Trimming shortened V by 6 bases and J by 1 base, and 9 bases separated the two germline ends. The germline CDR1 and CDR2 sequences are MNHEY and SVGAGI. CDR3 sequence (DNA): TGTGCCAGCAGGCCTCAAAAGAACACTGAAGCTTTCTTT. Its protein product is CASRPQKNTEAFF.

This clone was observed once. The chain uses TRBV10-1 and TRBJ2-5; D gene ambiguous. This CDR3 contains 17 residues. V was clipped by 0 bases and J by 5 bases, with 19 bases between them. CDR1 and CDR2 (germline): WNHNN, SYGVQD (reference sequence). CDR3 nucleotides: TGCGCCAGCAGTGAGTCGAGGTTTCCGGGCCCCCGGGAGACCCAGTACTTC. As protein: CASSESRFPGPRETQYF.

The J gene is TRBJ1-1, the V gene TRBV18; D gene unclear. With 0 bases removed from V and 4 bases from J, the gap between germline ends came to 12 bases. The CDR3 has 15 residues. CDR1 is KGHSH, CDR2 LQKENI, per germline. The CDR3 DNA reads TGTGCCAGCTCACCACCGGAAACAGTTGCCACTGAAGCTTTCTTT. It yields the protein CASSPPETVATEAFF.

The rearrangement uses TRBV2 and TRBJ1-2, with D uncertain. The V and J ends lost 7 bases and 2 bases respectively, with 14 bases between them. The CDR3 sequence is 14 residues long. CDR1 is SNHLY and CDR2 is FYNNEI in the germline V gene. The CDR3 coding sequence is TGTGCCAGCACTTCTTTGGGAGCGAACTATGGCTACACCTTC. Its protein product is CASTSLGANYGYTF.

The CDR3: CASSQQGAGTEAFF. The DNA of the CDR3 is TGTGCCAGCAGCCAACAGGGGGCTGGGACTGAAGCTTTCTTT. The chain uses TRBV5-5 and TRBJ1-1; TRBD1 matches 9 bases. V was pared by 4 bases and J by 5 bases, with 6 bases of the junction left unmatched. The CDR3 is 14 residues long. CDR1 is SGHKS and CDR2 is YYEKEE in the germline V gene (reference sequence).

The chain employs TRBV6-2 or TRBV6-3 and TRBJ2-1; D gene ambiguous. Germline lookup yields CDR1 MNHEY and CDR2 SVGEGT. The CDR3 sequence is 15 residues long. The V and J ends lost 0 bases and 2 bases respectively, with 8 bases between them. In DNA, the CDR3 is TGTGCCAGCAGTTACTCGTTAACGACCTACAATGAGCAGTTCTTC. Translating it yields CASSYSLTTYNEQFF.

This clone turned up a few times. This chain joins TRBV12-3 or TRBV12-4 and TRBJ2-7; D gene uncertain. The CDR3 is 13 amino acids. The V end was cut by 0 bases, the J end by 2 bases, with 5 bases between. The CDR3 nucleotides are TGTGCCAGCAGTTTAGCCCAGGCCTACGAGCAGTACTTC. Translating gives CASSLAQAYEQYF.

This clone was seen more than once but under ten times. V gene TRBV7-6 combines with J gene TRBJ2-7; D ambiguous. CDR1 is SGHVS and CDR2 is FNYEAQ in the germline V gene. This CDR3 has 15 amino acids. The V end lost 4 bases, the J end lost 3 bases, and 16 bases lay between the germline ends. This CDR3 reads CASSSYSNKGYEQYF. Here the CDR3 DNA reads TGTGCCAGCAGCTCGTATTCAAACAAAGGCTACGAGCAGTACTTC.

The chain joins TRBV27 to TRBJ2-7; 8 nucleotides line up with TRBD1. The CDR3 is 14 residues long. Trimming at V came to 3 bases and at J to 4 bases, leaving 5 bases not matched to a gene. Germline lookup yields CDR1 MNHEY and CDR2 SMNVEV (reference sequence). The CDR3 DNA sequence: TGTGCCAGCAGTTTGGGGCAGGGGGCGTACGAGCAGTACTTC. Translated, it gives CASSLGQGAYEQYF.

The V gene is TRBV4-1, the J gene TRBJ2-7; D is possibly TRBD1 (5 bases). CDR1 and CDR2 from the germline V gene are MGHRA and YSYEKL. V was shortened by 2 bases and J by 5 bases, with 13 bases between the two germline ends. This CDR3 spans 14 amino acids. CDR3 DNA sequence: TGCGCCAGCAGCCAACTACCTGGGGCCCACGAGCAGTACTTC. Amino acid sequence: CASSQLPGAHEQYF.